The 9 T cell receptor beta chains given below trace back to one sample, sequenced in a study of CD8 T cells in ankylosing spondylitis. TCRdb reanalysed the 5' RACE reads using MiXCR and keeps one entry per CDR3 protein. Among just under 350,000 distinct CDR3 sequences listed, approximately 14% were seen once. Input material: blood, either unsorted or a sorted T cell fraction (not recorded which). The receptors come from a male donor with ankylosing spondylitis or in good health (not recorded which).

The J gene is TRBJ2-7, the V gene TRBV3-1; D is undetermined. From germline, CDR1 is LGHDT and CDR2 YNNKEL (reference sequence). V dropped 1 base and J dropped 0 bases, with 10 bases sitting between them. CDR3 length equals 15 residues. This CDR3 is CASSQGPNYSYEQYF. The CDR3 nucleotides read TGTGCCAGCAGCCAAGGGCCGAACTACTCCTACGAGCAGTACTTC.

This clonotype occurred a few times. This chain uses TRBV3-1 with TRBJ2-1; D is possibly TRBD2 (5 bases). The CDR3 extends over 15 amino acids. Germline CDR1 LGHDT, CDR2 YNNKEL (reference sequence). V shed 4 bases and J shed 6 bases, with 16 bases lying between them. The CDR3 region has the DNA TGTGCCAGCAGCCGGGGTCGGGGTAGTACCAATGAGCAGTTCTTC. Protein: CASSRGRGSTNEQFF.

V is TRBV4-1 and J is TRBJ2-2, with 7 bases fitting TRBD2. The CDR3 totals 18 residues. Germline V lookup: CDR1 MGHRA, CDR2 YSYEKL. Trimming at V came to 2 bases and at J to 3 bases, leaving 12 bases not matched to a gene. The CDR3 loop is CASSQPPGRGSDTGELFF. The CDR3 DNA is TGCGCCAGCAGCCAACCCCCCGGGCGGGGGAGCGACACCGGGGAGCTGTTTTTT.

In this sample, this clonotype turned up a few times. The chain recombines TRBV10-3 with TRBJ2-2; TRBD2 agrees at 12 bases. The CDR3 covers 18 residues. Trimming cost V 0 bases and J 6 bases; bases outside gene matches: 8. The germline V gene has CDR1 ENHRY and CDR2 SYGVKD. The CDR3 coding sequence is TGTGCCATCAGTGAGTCGTCCCCTACTAGCGGGAGGCCCGGGGAGCTGTTTTTT. This gives the protein CAISESSPTSGRPGELFF.

This clonotype was counted a few times. At one boundary the junction diverges from the germline segment, which might be a read error. The V call is TRBV20-1, the J call TRBJ2-3; tentatively, D is TRBD1 (6 bases). This CDR3 contains 10 residues. Germline CDR1 reads DFQATT; CDR2 reads SNEGSKA (reference sequence). CDR3 nucleotides: TGCAGTGCTGCCGAGATGGGACATCTATTT. Its protein product is CSAAEMGHLF.

In its sample, this clonotype was seen many times. V usage is TRBV25-1 and J usage is TRBJ2-2; 10 bases match TRBD1. Germline V gives CDR1 MGHDK, CDR2 SYGVNS. This CDR3 comprises 16 residues. Germline trimming cut 3 bases from V and 5 bases from J; bases unmatched to any gene: 6. The CDR3 bases are TGTGCCAGCAGTGATCACAGGACAGGGGGGACCGGGGAGCTGTTTTTT. Translation: CASSDHRTGGTGELFF.

The V call is TRBV7-8, the J call TRBJ2-1; 7 nucleotides agree with TRBD2. V was clipped by 1 base and J by 4 bases; unmatched bases: 7. The CDR3 consists of 16 residues. Germline V gives CDR1 SGHVS, CDR2 FQNEAQ. This chain's CDR3 is CASSLVPAGRYNEQFF. Written as DNA, the CDR3 is TGTGCCAGCAGCTTAGTTCCAGCGGGAAGATACAATGAGCAGTTCTTC.

This clonotype has only a few counts. The CDR3 DNA is TGTGCCAGCAGTGGCACAGGGGGTGGAACTGAAGCTTTCTTT. Amino acids: CASSGTGGGTEAFF. V and J are TRBV6-4 and TRBJ1-1; 8 nucleotides line up with TRBD1. Unmatched junction bases numbered 6, after V lost 4 bases and J lost 5 bases. CDR3 length: 14 residues. CDR1 and CDR2 from the germline V gene are MRHNA and SNTAGT.

The V and J genes are TRBV12-3 or TRBV12-4 and TRBJ2-1, with D unresolved. The CDR3 is 12 residues long. V was clipped by 7 bases and J by 8 bases, with 12 bases between them. The DNA for the CDR3 is TGTGCCAGCACGGCCTCGCGGTATGAGCAGTTCTTC. Its protein product is CASTASRYEQFF.